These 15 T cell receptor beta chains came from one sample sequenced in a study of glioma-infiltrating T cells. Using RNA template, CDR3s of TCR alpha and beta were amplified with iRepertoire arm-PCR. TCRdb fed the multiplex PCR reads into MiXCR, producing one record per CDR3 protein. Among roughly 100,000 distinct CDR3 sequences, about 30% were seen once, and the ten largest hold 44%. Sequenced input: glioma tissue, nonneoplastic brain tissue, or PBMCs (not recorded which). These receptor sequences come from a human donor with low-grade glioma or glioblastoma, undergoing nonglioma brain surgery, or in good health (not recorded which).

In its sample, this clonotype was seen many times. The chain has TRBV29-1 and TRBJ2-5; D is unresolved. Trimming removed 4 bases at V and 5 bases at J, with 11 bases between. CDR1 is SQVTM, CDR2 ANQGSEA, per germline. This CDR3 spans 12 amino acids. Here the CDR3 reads CSVVQLGETQYF. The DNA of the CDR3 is TGCAGCGTTGTCCAGTTGGGCGAGACCCAGTACTTC.

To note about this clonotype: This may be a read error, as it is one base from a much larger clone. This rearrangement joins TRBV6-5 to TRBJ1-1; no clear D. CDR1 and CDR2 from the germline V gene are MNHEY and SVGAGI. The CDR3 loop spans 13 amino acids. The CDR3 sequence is CTSSLLREPKAFF. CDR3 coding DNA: TGTACCAGCAGTTTATTGAGGGAGCCAAAAGCTTTCTTT.

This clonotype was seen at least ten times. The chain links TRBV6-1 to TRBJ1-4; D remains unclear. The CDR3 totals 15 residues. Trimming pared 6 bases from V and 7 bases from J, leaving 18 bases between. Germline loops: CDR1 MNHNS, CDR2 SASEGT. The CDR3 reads CASRPAGRSGEKLFF. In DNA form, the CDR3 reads TGTGCCAGCAGACCAGCTGGACGGAGCGGTGAAAAACTGTTTTTT.

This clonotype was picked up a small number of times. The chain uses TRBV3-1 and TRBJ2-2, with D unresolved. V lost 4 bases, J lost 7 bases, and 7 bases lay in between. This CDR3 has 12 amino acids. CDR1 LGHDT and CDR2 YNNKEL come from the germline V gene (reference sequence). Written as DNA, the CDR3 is TGTGCCAGCAGCCTCAGGATCGGGGAGCTGTTTTTT. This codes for CASSLRIGELFF.

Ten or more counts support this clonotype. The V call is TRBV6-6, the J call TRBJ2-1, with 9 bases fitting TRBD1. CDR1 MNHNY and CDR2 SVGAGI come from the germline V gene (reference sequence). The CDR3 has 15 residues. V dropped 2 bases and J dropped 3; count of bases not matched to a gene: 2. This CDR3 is CASSYRDRVYNEQFF. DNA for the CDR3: TGTGCCAGCAGTTACCGGGACAGGGTCTACAATGAGCAGTTCTTC.

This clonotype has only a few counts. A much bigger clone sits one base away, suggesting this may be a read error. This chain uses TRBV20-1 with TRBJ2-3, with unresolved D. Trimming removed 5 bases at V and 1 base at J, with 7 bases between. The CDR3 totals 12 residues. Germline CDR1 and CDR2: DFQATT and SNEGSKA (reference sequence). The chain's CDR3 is CSAAQGTDTQYF. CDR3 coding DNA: TGCAGTGCTGCCCAAGGCACAGATACGCAGTATTTT.

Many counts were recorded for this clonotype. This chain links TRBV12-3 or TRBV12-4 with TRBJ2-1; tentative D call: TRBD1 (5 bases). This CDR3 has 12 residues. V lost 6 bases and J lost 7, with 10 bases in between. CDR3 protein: CASRAPGNEQFF. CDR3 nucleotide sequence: TGTGCCAGCAGGGCCCCAGGGAATGAGCAGTTCTTC.

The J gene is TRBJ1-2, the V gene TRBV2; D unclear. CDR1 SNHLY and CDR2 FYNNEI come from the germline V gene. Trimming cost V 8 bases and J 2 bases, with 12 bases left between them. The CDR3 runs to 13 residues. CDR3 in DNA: TGTGCCAGCGGTTCCGTAGGGAACTATGGCTACACCTTC. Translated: CASGSVGNYGYTF.

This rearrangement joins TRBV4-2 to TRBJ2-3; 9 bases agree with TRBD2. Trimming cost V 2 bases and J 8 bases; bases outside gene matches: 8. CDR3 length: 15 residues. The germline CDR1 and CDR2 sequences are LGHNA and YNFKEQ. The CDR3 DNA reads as TGTGCCAGCAGCCAACACGCGGGGGGGCTAGTTACGCAGTATTTT. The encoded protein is CASSQHAGGLVTQYF.

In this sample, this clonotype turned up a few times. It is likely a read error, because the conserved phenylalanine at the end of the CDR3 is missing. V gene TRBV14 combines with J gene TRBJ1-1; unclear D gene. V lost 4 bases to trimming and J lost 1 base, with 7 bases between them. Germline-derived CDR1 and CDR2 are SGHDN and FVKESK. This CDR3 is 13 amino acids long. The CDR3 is CASSRHRNTEAFL. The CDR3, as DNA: TGTGCCAGCAGCCGTCACAGGAACACTGAAGCTTTCCTT.

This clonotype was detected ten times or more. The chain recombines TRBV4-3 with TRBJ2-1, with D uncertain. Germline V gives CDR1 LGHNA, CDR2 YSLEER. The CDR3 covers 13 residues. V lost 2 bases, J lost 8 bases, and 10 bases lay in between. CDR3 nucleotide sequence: TGCGCCAGCAGCCAATCCTCAGTCTATGAGCAGTTCTTC. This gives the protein CASSQSSVYEQFF.

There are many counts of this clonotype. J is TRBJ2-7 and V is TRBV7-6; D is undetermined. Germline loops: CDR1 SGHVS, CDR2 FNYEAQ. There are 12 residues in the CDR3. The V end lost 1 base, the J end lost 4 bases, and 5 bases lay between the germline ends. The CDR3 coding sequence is TGTGCCAGCAGCTTAGTCACATACGAGCAGTACTTC. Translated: CASSLVTYEQYF.

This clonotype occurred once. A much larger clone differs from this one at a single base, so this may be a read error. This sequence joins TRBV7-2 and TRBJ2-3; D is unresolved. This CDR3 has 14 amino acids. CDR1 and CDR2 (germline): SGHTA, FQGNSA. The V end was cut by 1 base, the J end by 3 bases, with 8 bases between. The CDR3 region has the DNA TGTGCCAGCAGCTTAGGAGCCGGGACAGATACGCAGTATTTT. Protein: CASSLGAGTDTQYF.

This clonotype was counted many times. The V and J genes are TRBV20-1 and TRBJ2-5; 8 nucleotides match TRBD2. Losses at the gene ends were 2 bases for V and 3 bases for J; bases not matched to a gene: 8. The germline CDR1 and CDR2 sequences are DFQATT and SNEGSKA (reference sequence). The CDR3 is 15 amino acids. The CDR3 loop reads CSARRLSGGKETQYF. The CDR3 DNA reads TGCAGTGCTAGAAGACTCAGCGGGGGAAAAGAGACCCAGTACTTC.

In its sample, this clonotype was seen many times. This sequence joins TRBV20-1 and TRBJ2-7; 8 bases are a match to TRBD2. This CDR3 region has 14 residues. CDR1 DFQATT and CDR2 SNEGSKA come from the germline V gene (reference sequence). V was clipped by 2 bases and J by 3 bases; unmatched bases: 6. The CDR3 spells CSARSGTRHYEQYF. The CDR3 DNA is TGCAGTGCTAGATCCGGGACTAGGCACTACGAGCAGTACTTC.